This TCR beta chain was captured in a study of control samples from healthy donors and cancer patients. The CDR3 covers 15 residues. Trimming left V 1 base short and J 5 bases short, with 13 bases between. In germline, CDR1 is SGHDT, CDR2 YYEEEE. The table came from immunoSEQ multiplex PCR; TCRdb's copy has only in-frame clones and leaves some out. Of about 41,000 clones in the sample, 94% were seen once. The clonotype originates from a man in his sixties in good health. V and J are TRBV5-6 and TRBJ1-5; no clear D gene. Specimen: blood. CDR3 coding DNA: TGTGCCAGCAGCTTGTCCGGACTGGGCGATCAGCCCCAGCATTTT. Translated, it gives CASSLSGLGDQPQHF. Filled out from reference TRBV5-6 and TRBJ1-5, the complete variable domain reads DAGVTQSPTHLIKTRGQQVTLRCSPKSGHDTVSWYQQALGQGPQFIFQYYEEEERQRGNFPDRFSGHQFPNYSSELNVNALLLGDSALYLCASSLSGLGDQPQHFGDGTRLSIL.